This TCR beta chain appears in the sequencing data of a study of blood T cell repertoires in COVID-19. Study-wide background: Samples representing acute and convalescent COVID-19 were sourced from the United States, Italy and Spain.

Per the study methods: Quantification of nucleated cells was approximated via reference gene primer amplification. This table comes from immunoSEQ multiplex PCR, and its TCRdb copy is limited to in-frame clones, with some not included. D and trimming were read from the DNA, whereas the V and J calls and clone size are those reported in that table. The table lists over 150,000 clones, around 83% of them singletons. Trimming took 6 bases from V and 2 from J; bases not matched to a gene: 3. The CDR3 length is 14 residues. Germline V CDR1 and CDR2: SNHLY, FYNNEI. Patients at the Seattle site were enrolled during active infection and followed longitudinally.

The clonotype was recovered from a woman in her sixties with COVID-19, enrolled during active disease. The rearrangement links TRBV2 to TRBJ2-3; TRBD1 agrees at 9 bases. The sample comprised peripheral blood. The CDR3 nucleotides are TGTGCCAGCAGACAGGGGGCATACACAGATACGCAGTATTTT. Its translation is CASRQGAYTDTQYF.